This TCR beta chain appears in the sequencing data of a study of cytomegalovirus exposure and HLA in healthy donors. Study-level points and caveats: HLA alleles were associated with 16,000 or so TCR beta sequences in a later analysis at 0.05 false discovery rate. Published work reported that the classifier diagnosed cytomegalovirus status with high specificity and sensitivity.

The germline V gene encodes CDR1 SGDLS and CDR2 YYNGEE. This CDR3 region has 16 residues. V lost 0 bases and J lost 1, with 14 bases in between. Healthy bone marrow donors formed the donor group. There were likely unrecorded immune exposures, though donors were nominally healthy when sampled. Primers included in the PCR were 60 Vbeta and 13 Jbeta primers. Method: immunoSEQ multiplex PCR; TCRdb's copy keeps in-frame clones and lacks some. The profile shows 150,000 to 200,000 clones, about 80% of them singletons. On this clone: Its antigen remains unknown.

The chain links TRBV9 to TRBJ2-7; D is unresolved. This clonotype was obtained from a young man in good health and CMV-seronegative. Sequenced input: PBMCs. The DNA of the CDR3 is TGTGCCAGCAGCGTAGCGAGGCAGACGCCATCCTACGAGCAGTACTTC. As protein: CASSVARQTPSYEQYF.